This note documents a single TCR beta chain sequence. The CDR3 is made up of 16 amino acids. Between the trimmed V and J ends, which lost 4 bases and 5 bases, there was a span of 22 bases. Germline values: CDR1 SGHNT, CDR2 YYREEE (reference sequence). Assay used: immunoSEQ multiplex PCR; TCRdb lists only in-frame clones, some missing. Altogether more than 2 million clones are present, around 95% being singletons, with the ten largest covering over 0.1%. These data belong to a study of shared clonotypes between healthy human individuals. The clonotype was recovered from a man in his late teens or twenties in good health. The sample consisted of naive CD4+ T cells sorted from blood. The subset here: CD45RA+ positively selected. V is TRBV5-4 and J is TRBJ2-7; tentatively, D is TRBD2 (5 bases). The CDR3 region is CASSAGHLDGEHEQYF. The CDR3 nucleotides are TGTGCCAGCAGCGCTGGTCATCTTGACGGGGAACACGAGCAGTACTTC.